This T cell receptor beta chain originates from a study of STAT5B mutations in CD4+ large granular lymphocyte leukemia. The overall study: Among healthy donors, a particular HLA allele went with more CDR3 'QG' motifs. The study's findings and limits: No patients shared main leukemic clonotypes, though around 24% appeared at low frequency elsewhere.

Comment on this clone: The antigen is unknown.

The CDR3 extends over 17 amino acids. The V segment lost 0 bases and the J segment 4 bases; nucleotides outside the gene matches: 4. CDR1 is KGHSH and CDR2 is LQKENI in the germline V gene. This table comes from immunoSEQ multiplex PCR, and its TCRdb copy is limited to in-frame clones, with some not included. The sample lists tens of thousands of clones, about 82% occurring once. This chain links TRBV18 with TRBJ2-3; 13 nucleotides line up with TRBD2. This receptor was obtained from a human donor in good health. The specimen was CD4+ T cells from blood buffy coats. The CDR3 spells CASSPPTTSGRSDTQYF. In DNA form, the CDR3 reads TGTGCCAGCTCACCACCGACGACTAGCGGGAGGTCAGATACGCAGTATTTT.